This entry features one T cell receptor beta chain sequence. The data belong to a study of blood T cell repertoires in COVID-19. Study-wide context: COVID-19 samples, acute and convalescent, were from the United States, Italy and Spain. The analysed material was cDNA or gDNA that came from T cells, B-cell-depleted T cells, or PBMCs.

Authors' analysis steps: Reference gene primer amplification yielded estimated nucleated cell counts. TCRdb's copy holds only in-frame clones and misses some; the assay was immunoSEQ multiplex PCR. That table furnishes V, J and clone size, whereas the DNA furnished D and trimming. The sample includes about 160,000 clones, around four fifths seen only once; the top ten take around a fifth. The sample comprised peripheral blood. The receptor comes from an elderly woman with acute or convalescent COVID-19.

As DNA, the CDR3 is TGCGCCAGCAGCCTTACTAGCGGGACAAACAATGAGCAGTTCTTC. This codes for CASSLTSGTNNEQFF. This chain links TRBV5-1 with TRBJ2-1, with 10 bases fitting TRBD2. This CDR3 contains 15 residues. J gave up 5 bases and V 4 bases, and 6 bases lay outside the gene matches. Germline CDR1 SGHRS, CDR2 YFSETQ.